This T cell receptor (beta chain) was retrieved from a study of beta chain features in type 1 diabetes. Regarding the study as a whole: The naive, central memory and Treg TCRB repertoires of patients appeared to be more similar to one another than those of healthy donors. In every one of the four CD4+ subsets, TCRB CDR3s were moderately but significantly shorter in Type 1 diabetes patients. Any HLA-type effect on TCRB rearrangement remained unresolved here.

Of the isolated RNA, all was reverse transcribed, and so the sequenced material was expressed TCRB transcripts. Method: immunoSEQ multiplex PCR; TCRdb's copy keeps in-frame clones and lacks some. The sample shows 120,000 or so clones, about 18% of them seen only once. Details on this clone: Its cognate antigen is unknown.

Trimming shortened V by 3 bases and J by 7 bases, and 22 bases separated the two germline ends. Per the germline V gene, CDR1 is SGHVS and CDR2 is FNYEAQ. The CDR3 runs to 16 residues. Isolation of CD4+ naive, central memory, regulatory and stem cell-like memory cells was achieved by sorting via CD45RO/CCR7/CD25/CD127/CD95/CD27. The chain is built from TRBV7-6 and TRBJ2-7, with a possible D match to TRBD1 (6 bases). The TCR comes from a man aged 18 to 29 with type 1 diabetes. The sequenced sample consisted of central memory CD4+ T cells from blood. In DNA form, the CDR3 reads TGTGCCAGCAGCTTGTACTTGGGACAACCCGAAGGGGAGCAGTACTTC. Encoded protein: CASSLYLGQPEGEQYF.